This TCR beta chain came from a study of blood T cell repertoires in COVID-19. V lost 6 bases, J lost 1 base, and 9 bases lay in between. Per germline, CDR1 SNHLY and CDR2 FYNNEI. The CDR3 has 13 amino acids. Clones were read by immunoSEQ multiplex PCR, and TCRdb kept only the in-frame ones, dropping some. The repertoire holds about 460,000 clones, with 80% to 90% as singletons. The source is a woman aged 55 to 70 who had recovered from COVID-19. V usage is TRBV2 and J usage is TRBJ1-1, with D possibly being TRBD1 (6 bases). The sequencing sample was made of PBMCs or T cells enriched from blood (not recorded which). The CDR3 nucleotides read TGTGCCAGCAGGATGGACAGGAACACTGAAGCTTTCTTT. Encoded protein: CASRMDRNTEAFF.